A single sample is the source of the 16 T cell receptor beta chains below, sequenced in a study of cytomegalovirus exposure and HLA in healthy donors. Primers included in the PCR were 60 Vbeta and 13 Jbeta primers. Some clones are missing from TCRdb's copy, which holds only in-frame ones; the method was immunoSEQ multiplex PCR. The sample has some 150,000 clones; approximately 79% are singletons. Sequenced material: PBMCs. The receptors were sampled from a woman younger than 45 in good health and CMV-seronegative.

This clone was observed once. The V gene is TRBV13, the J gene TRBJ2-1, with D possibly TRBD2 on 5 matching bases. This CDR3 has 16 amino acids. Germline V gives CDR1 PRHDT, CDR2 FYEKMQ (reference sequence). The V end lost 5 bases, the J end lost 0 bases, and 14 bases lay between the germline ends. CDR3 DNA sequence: TGTGCCAGCAGCCTCTCACCCGGACTCTCCTACAATGAGCAGTTCTTC. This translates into CASSLSPGLSYNEQFF.

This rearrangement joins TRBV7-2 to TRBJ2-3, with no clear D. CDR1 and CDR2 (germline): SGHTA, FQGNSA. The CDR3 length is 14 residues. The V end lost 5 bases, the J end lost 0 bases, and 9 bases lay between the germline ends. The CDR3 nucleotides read TGTGCCAGCAGCCTGACTGGTAGCACAGATACGCAGTATTTT. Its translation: CASSLTGSTDTQYF.

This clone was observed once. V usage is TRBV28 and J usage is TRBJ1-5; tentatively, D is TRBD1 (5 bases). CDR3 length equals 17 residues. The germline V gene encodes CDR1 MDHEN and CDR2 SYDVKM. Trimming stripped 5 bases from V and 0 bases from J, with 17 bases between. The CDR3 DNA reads TGTGCCAGCAGTCGTAGCGGGGGAGGACGTAGCAATCAGCCCCAGCATTTT. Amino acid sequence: CASSRSGGGRSNQPQHF.

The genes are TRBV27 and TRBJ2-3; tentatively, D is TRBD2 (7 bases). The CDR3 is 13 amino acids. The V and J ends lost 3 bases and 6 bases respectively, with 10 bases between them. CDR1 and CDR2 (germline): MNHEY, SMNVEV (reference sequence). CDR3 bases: TGTGCCAGCAGTTTTGCGGGGGCCGATACGCAGTATTTT. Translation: CASSFAGADTQYF.

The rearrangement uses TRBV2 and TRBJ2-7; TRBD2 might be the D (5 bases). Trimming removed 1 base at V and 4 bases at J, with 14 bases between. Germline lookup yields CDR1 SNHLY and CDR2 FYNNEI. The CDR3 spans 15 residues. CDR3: CASSEVSGSQYEQYF. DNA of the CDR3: TGTGCCAGCAGTGAAGTAAGTGGGAGTCAGTACGAGCAGTACTTC.

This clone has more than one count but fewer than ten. The CDR3 reads CASSLDTGLEAFF. CDR3 nucleotides: TGCGCCAGCAGCTTGGACACGGGTCTGGAAGCTTTCTTT. The chain recombines TRBV5-1 with TRBJ1-1; D is uncertain. Per germline, CDR1 SGHRS and CDR2 YFSETQ. The CDR3 has 13 amino acids. V was pared by 0 bases and J by 8 bases, with 11 bases between.

The CDR3 sequence: CASSYDSPPSWPQHF. The CDR3, as DNA: TGTGCCAGCAGTTACGACAGCCCTCCTTCTTGGCCCCAGCATTTT. The chain combines TRBV6-6 with TRBJ1-5; a possible D gene is TRBD1 (5 bases). Germline CDR1 MNHNY, CDR2 SVGAGI (reference sequence). The CDR3 spans 15 residues. Trimming removed 2 bases at V and 9 bases at J, with 17 bases between.

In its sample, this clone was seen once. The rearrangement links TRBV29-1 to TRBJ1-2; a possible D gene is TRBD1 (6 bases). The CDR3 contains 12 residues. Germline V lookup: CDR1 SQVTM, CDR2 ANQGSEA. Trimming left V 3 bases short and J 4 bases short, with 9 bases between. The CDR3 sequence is CSVDADSYGYTF. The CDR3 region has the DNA TGCAGCGTTGATGCGGACAGCTATGGCTACACCTTC.

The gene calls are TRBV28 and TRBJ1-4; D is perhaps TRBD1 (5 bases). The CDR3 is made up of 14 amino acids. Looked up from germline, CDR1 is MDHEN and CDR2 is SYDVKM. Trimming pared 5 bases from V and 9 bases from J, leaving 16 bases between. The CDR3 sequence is CASSTTVTRKKLFF. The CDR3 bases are TGTGCCAGCAGTACGACAGTCACGAGGAAAAAACTGTTTTTT.

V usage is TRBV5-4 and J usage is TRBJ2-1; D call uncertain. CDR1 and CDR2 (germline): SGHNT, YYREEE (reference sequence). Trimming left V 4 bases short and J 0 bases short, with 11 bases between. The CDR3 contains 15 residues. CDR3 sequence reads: CASSLRKSSYNEQFF. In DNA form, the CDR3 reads TGTGCCAGCAGCCTCAGGAAAAGCTCCTACAATGAGCAGTTCTTC.

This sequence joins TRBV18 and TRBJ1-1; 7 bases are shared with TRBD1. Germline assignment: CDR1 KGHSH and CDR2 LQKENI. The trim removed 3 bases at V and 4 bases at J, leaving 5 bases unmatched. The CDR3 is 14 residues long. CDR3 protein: CASSPSDRTTEAFF. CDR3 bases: TGTGCCAGCTCACCTTCGGACAGGACCACTGAAGCTTTCTTT.

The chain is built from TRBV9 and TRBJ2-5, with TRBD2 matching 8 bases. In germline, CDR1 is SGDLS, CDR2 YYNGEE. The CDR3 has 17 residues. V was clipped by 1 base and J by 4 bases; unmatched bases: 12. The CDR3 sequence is CASSVSGISGIIETQYF. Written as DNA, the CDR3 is TGTGCCAGCAGCGTATCGGGTATTAGCGGGATAATAGAGACCCAGTACTTC.

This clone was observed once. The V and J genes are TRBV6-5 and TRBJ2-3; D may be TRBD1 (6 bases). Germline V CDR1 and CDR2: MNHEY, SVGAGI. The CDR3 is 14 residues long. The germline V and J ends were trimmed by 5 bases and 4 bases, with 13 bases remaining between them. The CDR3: CASSKQGRADTQYF. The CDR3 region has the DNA TGTGCCAGCAGTAAACAGGGTCGGGCAGATACGCAGTATTTT.

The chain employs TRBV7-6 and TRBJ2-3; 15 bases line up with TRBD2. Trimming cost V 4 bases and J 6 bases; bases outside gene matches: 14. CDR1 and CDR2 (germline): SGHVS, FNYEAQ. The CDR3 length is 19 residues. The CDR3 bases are TGTGCCAGCAGCTCCCTCCCCCGGACTAGCGGGGGGGCCGGGGATACGCAGTATTTT. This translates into CASSSLPRTSGGAGDTQYF.

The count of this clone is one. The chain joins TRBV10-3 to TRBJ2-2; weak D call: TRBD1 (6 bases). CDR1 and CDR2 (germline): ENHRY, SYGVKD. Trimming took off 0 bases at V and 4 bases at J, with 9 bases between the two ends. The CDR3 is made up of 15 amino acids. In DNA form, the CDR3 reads TGTGCCATCAGTGAGTCCGGACAGCTCACCGGGGAGCTGTTTTTT. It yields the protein CAISESGQLTGELFF.

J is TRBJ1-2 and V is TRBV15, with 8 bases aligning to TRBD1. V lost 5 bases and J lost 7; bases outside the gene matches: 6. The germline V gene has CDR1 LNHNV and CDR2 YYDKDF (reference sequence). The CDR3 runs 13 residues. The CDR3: CATSAQGDRGYTF. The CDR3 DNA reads TGTGCCACCAGCGCACAGGGGGACCGTGGCTACACCTTC.